What follows are 6 T cell receptor beta chains derived from one specimen sequenced in a study of blood T cell repertoires in COVID-19. This table comes from immunoSEQ multiplex PCR, and its TCRdb copy is limited to in-frame clones, with some not included. Seen here are approximately 60,000 clones, 70% to 80% observed once, and the top ten hold 15% to 20%. Sequencing input: peripheral blood. The receptor source for this set is a man aged 55 to 70 with acute or convalescent COVID-19.

The chain has TRBV5-1 and TRBJ2-7; 12 nucleotides align to TRBD2. The V and J ends lost 4 bases and 3 bases, in that order; junction bases with no gene match: 5. Per germline, CDR1 SGHRS and CDR2 YFSETQ. The CDR3 has 15 amino acids. The CDR3 bases are TGCGCCAGCAGCCCCTCGACTAGCGGGAGCTACGAGCAGTACTTC. Translated, it gives CASSPSTSGSYEQYF.

V usage is TRBV28 and J usage is TRBJ2-1; 10 bases line up with TRBD2. The CDR3 length is 18 residues. The ends lost 4 bases at V and 7 bases at J; junction bases unmatched: 16. Germline V gives CDR1 MDHEN, CDR2 SYDVKM. CDR3 region: CASSSRLGLADSFNEQFF. As DNA, the CDR3 is TGTGCCAGCAGTTCGCGACTCGGACTAGCGGATTCATTTAATGAGCAGTTCTTC.

The rearrangement uses TRBV9 and TRBJ2-7, with 8 bases that match TRBD1. CDR1 is SGDLS and CDR2 is YYNGEE in the germline V gene. This CDR3 contains 16 residues. Trimming removed 4 bases from V and 5 bases from J; junction bases left unmatched: 14. In DNA form, the CDR3 reads TGTGCCAGCAGCCCGAGGGAGGACAGGGTAAAACACGAGCAGTACTTC. This sequence encodes CASSPREDRVKHEQYF.

In this sample, this clone turned up a few times. This chain links TRBV30 with TRBJ2-7; TRBD1 matches at 10 bases. After removal of 1 base from V and 4 bases from J, the junction contained 7 bases not matched to a gene. CDR3 size: 15 residues. CDR1 and CDR2 from the germline V gene are GTSNPN and SVGIG (reference sequence). CDR3: CAWSDRDRGRYEQYF. The CDR3 nucleotides read TGTGCCTGGAGTGACCGGGACAGGGGCCGGTACGAGCAGTACTTC.

The chain is built from TRBV7-9 and TRBJ1-6; D is perhaps TRBD1 (6 bases). The germline CDR1 and CDR2 sequences are SEHNR and FQNEAQ (reference sequence). V dropped 5 bases and J dropped 9 bases, with 11 bases sitting between them. The CDR3 sequence is 13 residues long. The CDR3 region has the DNA TGTGCCAGCAGCCAGGGGTTGGGTTCACCCCTCCACTTT. Translating it yields CASSQGLGSPLHF.

The chain combines TRBV19 with TRBJ2-7; D is undetermined. The ends were cut back, 5 bases at V and 4 bases at J, with 21 bases in the middle. Germline V gives CDR1 LNHDA, CDR2 SQIVND (reference sequence). The CDR3 is 16 amino acids. The CDR3 region has the DNA TGTGCCAGTAGTCCCCACGGATCTAGGCCCATATACGAGCAGTACTTC. Translating gives CASSPHGSRPIYEQYF.